The 26 T cell receptor beta chains reported below all come from one sample, sequenced in a study of OX40 agonist ivuxolimab in advanced cancers. The table came from immunoSEQ multiplex PCR; TCRdb's copy has only in-frame clones and leaves some out. The table has tens of thousands of clones, about 80% seen once. Sample: CD4+ or CD8+ T cells sorted from blood, taken in a trial of the OX40 agonist ivuxolimab. The receptor set was obtained from an adult with an advanced solid tumor such as melanoma, head and neck, liver or kidney cancer.

V gene TRBV5-5 combines with J gene TRBJ1-2; 10 positions agree with TRBD1. Trimming took 4 bases from V and 8 from J; bases not matched to a gene: 8. This CDR3 is built from 14 residues. Germline-derived CDR1 and CDR2 are SGHKS and YYEKEE (reference sequence). Here the CDR3 DNA reads TGTGCCAGCAGCACCGGGACAGGGGCGAGCGGCTACACCTTC. Translated: CASSTGTGASGYTF. The whole variable domain, remainder taken from reference TRBV5-5 and TRBJ1-2, is DAGVTQSPTHLIKTRGQQVTLRCSPISGHKSVSWYQQVLGQGPQFIFQYYEKEERGRGNFPDRFSARQFPNYSSELNVNALLLGDSALYLCASSTGTGASGYTFGSGTRLTVV.

By share, this clone counts as medium-sized (0.01 to 0.1%). The V call is TRBV11-1, the J call TRBJ1-1; TRBD1 might be the D (5 bases). The CDR3 loop spans 15 amino acids. The ends were cut back, 4 bases at V and 2 bases at J, with 14 bases in the middle. The V gene's germline CDR1 is SGHAT and CDR2 FQDESV (reference sequence). The CDR3 DNA sequence: TGTGCCAGCAGCTCATTAGACAGACTCAACACTGAAGCTTTCTTT. Protein: CASSSLDRLNTEAFF.

The chain links TRBV14 to TRBJ1-1, with D perhaps TRBD1 (5 bases). Trimming pared 4 bases from V and 5 bases from J, leaving 14 bases between. Germline V gives CDR1 SGHDN, CDR2 FVKESK. This CDR3 has 14 residues. The DNA of the CDR3 is TGTGCCAGCAGCCCCCTCATCAGACAGACTGAAGCTTTCTTT. Protein sequence: CASSPLIRQTEAFF.

This chain links TRBV28 with TRBJ1-5; D might be TRBD1 (5 bases). CDR3 length: 16 amino acids. V was trimmed by 6 bases and J by 0 bases, leaving 15 bases between them. CDR1 is MDHEN, CDR2 SYDVKM, per germline. CDR3 DNA: TGTGCCAGCAGATTACCAGGGAGCTATAGCAATCAGCCCCAGCATTTT. It yields the protein CASRLPGSYSNQPQHF.

The V gene is TRBV5-6, the J gene TRBJ1-1; tentatively, D is TRBD1 (6 bases). Trimming left V 6 bases short and J 0 bases short, with 15 bases between. The CDR3 has 15 residues. The V gene's germline CDR1 is SGHDT and CDR2 YYEEEE. For the CDR3, the DNA is TGTGCCAGCACCGCACAGGGTCTAGTGAACACTGAAGCTTTCTTT. Protein: CASTAQGLVNTEAFF. The full variable domain, with the rest looked up from reference TRBV5-6 and TRBJ1-1, is DAGVTQSPTHLIKTRGQQVTLRCSPKSGHDTVSWYQQALGQGPQFIFQYYEEEERQRGNFPDRFSGHQFPNYSSELNVNALLLGDSALYLCASTAQGLVNTEAFFGQGTRLTVV.

V usage is TRBV5-1 and J usage is TRBJ1-6; maybe TRBD1 (6 bases). The CDR3 is 15 amino acids. Germline lookup yields CDR1 SGHRS and CDR2 YFSETQ. V lost 5 bases and J lost 9, with 18 bases in between. The CDR3 spells CASSPTTGSASPLHF. The DNA for the CDR3 is TGCGCCAGCAGTCCTACAACAGGGTCTGCTTCACCCCTCCACTTT. Filled out from reference TRBV5-1 and TRBJ1-6, the complete variable domain reads KAGVTQTPRYLIKTRGQQVTLSCSPISGHRSVSWYQQTPGQGLQFLFEYFSETQRNKGNFPGRFSGRQFSNSRSEMNVSTLELGDSALYLCASSPTTGSASPLHFGNGTRLTVT.

The CDR3 DNA is TGTGCCAGCAGCTTAGGAAGGACAGGGGGCGCGGGCACTGAAGCTTTCTTT. This translates into CASSLGRTGGAGTEAFF. The V and J genes are TRBV11-1 and TRBJ1-1, with 11 bases that match TRBD1. The CDR3 length is 17 residues. Germline trimming cut 1 base from V and 4 bases from J; bases unmatched to any gene: 8. Germline V gene lookup returns CDR1 SGHAT and CDR2 FQDESV (reference sequence).

The chain couples TRBV6-1 to TRBJ1-2, with unresolved D. Germline CDR1 is MNHNS and CDR2 is SASEGT. Trimming cost V 1 base and J 3 bases, with 12 bases left between them. The CDR3 runs to 15 residues. The DNA of the CDR3 is TGTGCCAGCAGTGAAGATAGAGGTGGATACTATGGCTACACCTTC. Protein sequence: CASSEDRGGYYGYTF.

The chain joins TRBV29-1 to TRBJ1-2; D is uncertain. V dropped 7 bases and J dropped 8 bases, with 23 bases sitting between them. This CDR3 has 14 residues. Germline CDR1 is SQVTM and CDR2 is ANQGSEA. The CDR3 loop is CSARELALEEGYTF. CDR3 in DNA: TGCAGCGCCCGCGAGCTTGCCCTGGAGGAGGGCTACACCTTC.

The CDR3 protein is CASSPLPGRGISYNEQFF. In nucleotides, the CDR3 is TGTGCCAGCAGCCCCCTGCCGGGGCGGGGGATTTCCTACAATGAGCAGTTCTTC. The chain recombines TRBV7-2 with TRBJ2-1, with 7 bases lining up with TRBD2. V shed 5 bases and J 1 base; nucleotides not matched to a gene: 14. This CDR3 contains 18 residues. From germline, CDR1 is SGHTA and CDR2 FQGNSA.

The rearrangement links TRBV5-6 to TRBJ2-6; no firm D call. The CDR3 runs 16 residues. Per germline, CDR1 SGHDT and CDR2 YYEEEE. The V gene lost 0 bases and the J gene lost 0 bases, with 7 bases spanning the gap. The CDR3 region has the DNA TGTGCCAGCAGCTTGGATCCGTTCTCTGGGGCCAACGTCCTGACTTTC. Its translation is CASSLDPFSGANVLTF.

This clone appeared a single time. The V call is TRBV2, the J call TRBJ2-2; tentatively, D is TRBD2 (5 bases). The CDR3 is 15 amino acids. CDR1 is SNHLY, CDR2 FYNNEI, per germline. The ends were cut back, 7 bases at V and 9 bases at J, with 21 bases in the middle. The CDR3 nucleotides read TGTGCCAGCAATAAGGCGGGCGGCCTAGTCCGGGAGCTGTTTTTT. Amino acids: CASNKAGGLVRELFF.

The chain links TRBV7-9 to TRBJ1-2; 9 bases align to TRBD1. The CDR3 is 16 amino acids. V lost 4 bases and J lost 4; bases outside the gene matches: 10. Germline assignment: CDR1 SEHNR and CDR2 FQNEAQ (reference sequence). CDR3 protein: CASSSWTGQGSYGYTF. CDR3 DNA: TGTGCCAGCAGCTCTTGGACGGGACAGGGTAGCTATGGCTACACCTTC.

The V gene is TRBV19, the J gene TRBJ1-2, with D hard to call. V was shortened by 3 bases and J by 1 base, with 9 bases between the two germline ends. The CDR3 spans 14 residues. Germline V lookup: CDR1 LNHDA, CDR2 SQIVND (reference sequence). For the CDR3, the DNA is TGTGCCAGTAGTATTCGGGTTGATAACTATGGCTACACCTTC. Its protein is CASSIRVDNYGYTF.

This sequence joins TRBV6-5 and TRBJ1-5, with D unresolved. The length of the CDR3 is 13 residues. Per germline, CDR1 MNHEY and CDR2 SVGAGI. The ends were cut back, 2 bases at V and 5 bases at J, with 7 bases in the middle. The CDR3 nucleotides read TGTGCCAGCAGTTACATTAAGGATCAGCCCCAGCATTTT. Translated: CASSYIKDQPQHF.

The V call is TRBV6-1, the J call TRBJ1-2, with D unresolved. V was cut by 4 bases and J by 8 bases, with 17 bases left in between. This CDR3 region has 14 residues. From germline, CDR1 is MNHNS and CDR2 SASEGT. CDR3 in DNA: TGTGCCAGCAGTGCTGGGATCCAGATCGAAGGCTACACCTTC. Its protein product is CASSAGIQIEGYTF.

The gene calls are TRBV9 and TRBJ1-4; no clear D gene. V was clipped by 1 base and J by 2 bases, with 6 bases between them. Germline CDR1 is SGDLS and CDR2 is YYNGEE. The CDR3 length is 14 residues. The CDR3 loop reads CASSVRDTNEKLFF. CDR3 in DNA: TGTGCCAGCAGCGTAAGGGATACTAATGAAAAACTGTTTTTT.

The rearrangement uses TRBV4-3 and TRBJ2-7; tentatively, D is TRBD1 or TRBD2 (5 bases each). CDR3 size: 15 residues. Trimming shortened V by 4 bases and J by 6 bases, and 19 bases separated the two germline ends. The germline V gene has CDR1 LGHNA and CDR2 YSLEER. Written as DNA, the CDR3 is TGCGCCAGCAGCCCAGTGGGGGACCGGGGCCTCGAGCAGTACTTC. It is translated as CASSPVGDRGLEQYF.

This chain connects TRBV19 to TRBJ1-1; weak D call: TRBD1 (6 bases). The CDR3 runs 14 residues. The germline gives CDR1 LNHDA, CDR2 SQIVND (reference sequence). The V end lost 6 bases, the J end lost 1 base, and 12 bases lay between the germline ends. In DNA, the CDR3 is TGTGCCAGTAGGCTCCGGGGGCCGAACACTGAAGCTTTCTTT. This codes for CASRLRGPNTEAFF.

This clone was seen a single time. V and J are TRBV19 and TRBJ1-2; D ambiguous. Germline V gives CDR1 LNHDA, CDR2 SQIVND (reference sequence). The CDR3 is 14 residues long. The V and J ends lost 5 bases and 3 bases respectively, with 13 bases between them. CDR3 DNA sequence: TGTGCCAGTAGTTCCGGAGCCGGAGACTATGGCTACACCTTC. It yields the protein CASSSGAGDYGYTF.

This chain uses TRBV18 with TRBJ2-2; D might be TRBD1 (5 bases). Germline V CDR1 and CDR2: KGHSH, LQKENI. This CDR3 has 14 residues. V shed 5 bases and J shed 5 bases, with 12 bases lying between them. The CDR3 region has the DNA TGTGCCAGCTCAATTCCAGGGCCAACCGGGGAGCTGTTTTTT. It is translated as CASSIPGPTGELFF. Complete variable domain (other parts from reference TRBV18 and TRBJ2-2): NAGVMQNPRHLVRRRGQEARLRCSPMKGHSHVYWYRQLPEEGLKFMVYLQKENIIDESGMPKERFSAEFPKEGPSILRIQQVVRGDSAAYFCASSIPGPTGELFFGEGSRLTVL.

The chain's CDR3 is CASSESSGGAYNEQFF. The CDR3 DNA reads TGTGCCAGCAGTGAATCCAGCGGGGGTGCCTACAATGAGCAGTTCTTC. The V call is TRBV2, the J call TRBJ2-1; 8 bases line up with TRBD2. J gave up 2 bases and V 2 bases, and 5 bases lay outside the gene matches. Germline V lookup: CDR1 SNHLY, CDR2 FYNNEI. The CDR3 has 16 amino acids.

The rearrangement uses TRBV7-2 and TRBJ2-1, with 9 bases identical to TRBD1. Looked up from germline, CDR1 is SGHTA and CDR2 is FQGNSA. V dropped 6 bases and J dropped 8; count of bases not matched to a gene: 11. The CDR3 is 15 residues long. The chain's CDR3 is CASRRPGQGVYEQFF. Here the CDR3 DNA reads TGTGCCAGCAGGCGACCGGGACAGGGAGTCTATGAGCAGTTCTTC.

The J gene is TRBJ2-3, the V gene TRBV28; 7 nucleotides match TRBD1. Germline CDR1 reads MDHEN; CDR2 reads SYDVKM. This CDR3 contains 15 residues. V lost 8 bases to trimming and J lost 2 bases; unmatched junction nucleotides: 10. This CDR3 is CASGLDRAFTDTQYF. The CDR3 DNA sequence: TGTGCCAGCGGACTCGACAGGGCCTTCACAGATACGCAGTATTTT.

The rearrangement uses TRBV7-9 and TRBJ2-1; tentatively, D is TRBD2 (6 bases). Germline CDR1 SEHNR, CDR2 FQNEAQ (reference sequence). Trimming shortened V by 4 bases and J by 8 bases, and 18 bases separated the two germline ends. The CDR3 sequence is 15 residues long. CDR3: CASSSLANVGYEQFF. In DNA form, the CDR3 reads TGTGCCAGCAGCTCGCTAGCGAATGTAGGCTATGAGCAGTTCTTC.

This clone occurred a few times. V usage is TRBV10-3 and J usage is TRBJ1-5, with 9 bases matching TRBD1. Germline-derived CDR1 and CDR2 are ENHRY and SYGVKD. The junction had 6 bases not matched to a gene; V was cut back by 6 bases and J by 12 bases. This CDR3 is built from 12 residues. The CDR3 bases are TGTGCCATCAGGGCCGGGACAGGGCTCCAGCATTTT. Its translation is CAIRAGTGLQHF.